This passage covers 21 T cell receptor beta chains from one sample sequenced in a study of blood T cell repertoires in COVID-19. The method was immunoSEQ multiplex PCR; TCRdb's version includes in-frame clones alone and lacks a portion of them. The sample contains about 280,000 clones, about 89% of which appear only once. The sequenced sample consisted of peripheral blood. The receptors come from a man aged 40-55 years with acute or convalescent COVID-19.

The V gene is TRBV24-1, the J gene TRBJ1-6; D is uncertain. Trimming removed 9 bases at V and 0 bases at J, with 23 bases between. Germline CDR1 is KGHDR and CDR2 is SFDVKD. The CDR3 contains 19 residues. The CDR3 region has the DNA TGTGCCACCCCCTCCAGCATCGGCAGGAACAGCTCCTATAATTCACCCCTCCACTTT. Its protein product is CATPSSIGRNSSYNSPLHF.

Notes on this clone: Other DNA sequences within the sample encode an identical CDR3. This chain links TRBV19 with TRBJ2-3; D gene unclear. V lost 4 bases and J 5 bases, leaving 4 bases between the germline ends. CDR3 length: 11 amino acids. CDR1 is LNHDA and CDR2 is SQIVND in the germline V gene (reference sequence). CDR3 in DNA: TGTGCCAGTAGTAGCGGAGATACGCAGTATTTT. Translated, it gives CASSSGDTQYF.

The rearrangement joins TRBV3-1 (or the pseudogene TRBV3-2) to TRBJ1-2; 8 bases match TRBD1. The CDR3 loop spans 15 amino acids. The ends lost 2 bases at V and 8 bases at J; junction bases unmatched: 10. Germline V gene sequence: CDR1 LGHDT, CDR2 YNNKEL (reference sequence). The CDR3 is CASSQPGQGAEGYTF. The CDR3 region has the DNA TGTGCCAGCAGCCAACCGGGGCAGGGGGCAGAAGGCTACACCTTC.

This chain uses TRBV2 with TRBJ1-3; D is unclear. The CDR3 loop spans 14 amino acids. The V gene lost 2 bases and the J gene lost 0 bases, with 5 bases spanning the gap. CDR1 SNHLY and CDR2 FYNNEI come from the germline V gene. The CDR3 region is CASSENNSGNTIYF. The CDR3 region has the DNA TGTGCCAGCAGTGAAAACAACTCTGGAAACACCATATATTTT.

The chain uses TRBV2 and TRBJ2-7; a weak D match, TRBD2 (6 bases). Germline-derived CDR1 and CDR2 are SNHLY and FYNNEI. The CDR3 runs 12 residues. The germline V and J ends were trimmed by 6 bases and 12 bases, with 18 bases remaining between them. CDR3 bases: TGTGCCAGCAGGATACCCCCGGAGGGCCGGTACTTC. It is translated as CASRIPPEGRYF.

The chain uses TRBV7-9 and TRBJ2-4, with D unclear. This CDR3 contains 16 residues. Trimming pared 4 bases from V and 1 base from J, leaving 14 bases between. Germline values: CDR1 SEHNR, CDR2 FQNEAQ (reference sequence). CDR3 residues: CASSSQRARAKNIQYF. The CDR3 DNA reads TGTGCCAGCAGCTCCCAAAGAGCGAGGGCCAAAAACATTCAGTACTTC.

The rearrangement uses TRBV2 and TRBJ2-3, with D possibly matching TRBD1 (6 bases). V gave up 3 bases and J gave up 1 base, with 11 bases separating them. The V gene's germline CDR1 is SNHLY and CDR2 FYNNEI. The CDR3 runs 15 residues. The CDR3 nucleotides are TGTGCCAGCAGTGAGATGGCAGGGGGCACAGATACGCAGTATTTT. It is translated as CASSEMAGGTDTQYF.

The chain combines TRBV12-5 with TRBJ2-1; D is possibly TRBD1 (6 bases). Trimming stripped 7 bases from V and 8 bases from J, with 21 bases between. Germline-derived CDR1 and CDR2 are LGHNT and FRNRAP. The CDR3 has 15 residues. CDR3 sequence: CASVKGEPTLDEQFF. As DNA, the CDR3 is TGTGCTAGTGTCAAGGGGGAACCGACATTGGATGAGCAGTTCTTC. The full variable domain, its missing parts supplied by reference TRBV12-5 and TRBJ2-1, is DARVTQTPRHKVTEMGQEVTMRCQPILGHNTVFWYRQTMMQGLELLAYFRNRAPLDDSGMPKDRFSAEMPDATLATLKIQPSEPRDSAVYFCASVKGEPTLDEQFFGPGTRLTVL.

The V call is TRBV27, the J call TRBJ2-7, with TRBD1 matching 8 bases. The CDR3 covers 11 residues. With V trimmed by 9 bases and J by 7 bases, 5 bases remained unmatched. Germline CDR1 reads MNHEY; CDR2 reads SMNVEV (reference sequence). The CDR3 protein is CASQGAGEQYF. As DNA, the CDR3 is TGTGCCAGTCAGGGGGCGGGGGAGCAGTACTTC.

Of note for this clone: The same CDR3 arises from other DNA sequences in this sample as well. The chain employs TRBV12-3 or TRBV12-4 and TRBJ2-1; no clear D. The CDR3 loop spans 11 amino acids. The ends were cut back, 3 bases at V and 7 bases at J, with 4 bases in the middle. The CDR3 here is CASSFRNEQFF. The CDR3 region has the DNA TGTGCCAGCAGTTTCAGGAATGAGCAGTTCTTC.

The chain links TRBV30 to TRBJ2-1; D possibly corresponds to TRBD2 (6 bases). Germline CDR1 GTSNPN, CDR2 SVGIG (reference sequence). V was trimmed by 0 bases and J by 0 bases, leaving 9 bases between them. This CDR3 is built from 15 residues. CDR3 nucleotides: TGTGCCTGGAGTGTCTACGGGAGCTCCTACAATGAGCAGTTCTTC. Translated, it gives CAWSVYGSSYNEQFF.

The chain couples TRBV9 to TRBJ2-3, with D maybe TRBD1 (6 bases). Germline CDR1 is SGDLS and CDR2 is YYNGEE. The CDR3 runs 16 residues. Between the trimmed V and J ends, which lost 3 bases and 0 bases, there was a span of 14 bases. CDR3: CASSGLTGTSTDTQYF. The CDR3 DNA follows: TGTGCCAGCAGCGGACTGACAGGAACAAGCACAGATACGCAGTATTTT.

The DNA for the CDR3 is TGCGCCAGCAGTGAGGGCAGGCATACTGGAAACACCATATATTTT. Protein sequence: CASSEGRHTGNTIYF. This chain joins TRBV10-2 and TRBJ1-3; D is unresolved. The CDR3 has 15 residues. Trimming took off 2 bases at V and 2 bases at J, with 10 bases between the two ends. Germline lookup yields CDR1 WSHSY and CDR2 SAAADI.

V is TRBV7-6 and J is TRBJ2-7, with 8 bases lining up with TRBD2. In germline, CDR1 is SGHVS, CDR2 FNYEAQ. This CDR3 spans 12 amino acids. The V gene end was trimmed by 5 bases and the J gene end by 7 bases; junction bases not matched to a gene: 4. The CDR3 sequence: CASSPGLGEQYF. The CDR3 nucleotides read TGTGCCAGCAGCCCGGGACTAGGGGAGCAGTACTTC.

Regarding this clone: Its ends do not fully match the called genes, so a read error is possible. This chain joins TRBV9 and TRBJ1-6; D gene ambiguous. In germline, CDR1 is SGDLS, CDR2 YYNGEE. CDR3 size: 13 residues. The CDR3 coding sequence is TGTGCCAGCAGCCCTACCTACAATTCACCCCTCCACTTT. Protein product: CASSPTYNSPLHF.

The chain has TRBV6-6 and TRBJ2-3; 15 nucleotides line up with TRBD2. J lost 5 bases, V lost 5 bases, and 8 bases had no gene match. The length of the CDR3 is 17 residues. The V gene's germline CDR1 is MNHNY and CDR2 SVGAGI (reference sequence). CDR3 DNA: TGTGCCAGCAGTCGTAGGACTAGCGGGGGGGCTGGAGATACGCAGTATTTT. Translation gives CASSRRTSGGAGDTQYF.

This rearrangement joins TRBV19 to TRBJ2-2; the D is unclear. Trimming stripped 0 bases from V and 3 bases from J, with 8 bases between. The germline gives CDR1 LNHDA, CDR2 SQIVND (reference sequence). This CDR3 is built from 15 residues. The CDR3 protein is CASSIDPGYTGELFF. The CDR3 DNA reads TGTGCCAGTAGTATAGATCCAGGTTACACCGGGGAGCTGTTTTTT.

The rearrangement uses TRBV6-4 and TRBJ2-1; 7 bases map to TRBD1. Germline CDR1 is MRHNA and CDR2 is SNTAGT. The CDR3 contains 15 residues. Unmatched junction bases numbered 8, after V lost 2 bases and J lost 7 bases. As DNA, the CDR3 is TGTGCCAGCAGTGACACAAACAGGGGTGGGAATGAGCAGTTCTTC. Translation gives CASSDTNRGGNEQFF.

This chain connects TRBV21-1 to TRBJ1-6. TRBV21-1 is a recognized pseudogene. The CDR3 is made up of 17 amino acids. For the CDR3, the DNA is TGTGCCAGCAGCAAAGCTAGGGGAGGCCAGGGTGAATCACCCCTCCACTTT. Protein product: CASSKARGGQGESPLHF.

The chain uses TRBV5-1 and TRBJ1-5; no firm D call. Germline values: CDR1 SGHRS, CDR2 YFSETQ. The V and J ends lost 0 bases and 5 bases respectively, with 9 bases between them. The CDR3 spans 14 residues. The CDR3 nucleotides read TGCGCCAGCAGCTTGGACAGCCCTCATCAGCCCCAGCATTTT. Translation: CASSLDSPHQPQHF.

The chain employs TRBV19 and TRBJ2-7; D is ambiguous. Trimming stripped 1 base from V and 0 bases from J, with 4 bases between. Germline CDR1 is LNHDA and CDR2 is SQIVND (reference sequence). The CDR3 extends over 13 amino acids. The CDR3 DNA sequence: TGTGCCAGTAGTATAGGGGCCTCCTACGAGCAGTACTTC. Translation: CASSIGASYEQYF.